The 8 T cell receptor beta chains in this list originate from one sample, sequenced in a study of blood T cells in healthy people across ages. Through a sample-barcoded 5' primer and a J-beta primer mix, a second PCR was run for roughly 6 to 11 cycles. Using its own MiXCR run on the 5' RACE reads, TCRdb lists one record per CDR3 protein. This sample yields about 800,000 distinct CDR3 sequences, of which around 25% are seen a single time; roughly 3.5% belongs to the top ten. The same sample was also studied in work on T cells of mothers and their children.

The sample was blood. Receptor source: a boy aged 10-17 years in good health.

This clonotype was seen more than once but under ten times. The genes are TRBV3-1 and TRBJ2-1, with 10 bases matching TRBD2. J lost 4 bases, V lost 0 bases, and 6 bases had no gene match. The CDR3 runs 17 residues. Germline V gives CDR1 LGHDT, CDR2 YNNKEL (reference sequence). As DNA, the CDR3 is TGTGCCAGCAGCCAAGAGTTAGCGGGGGGAATTTACAATGAGCAGTTCTTC. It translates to CASSQELAGGIYNEQFF.

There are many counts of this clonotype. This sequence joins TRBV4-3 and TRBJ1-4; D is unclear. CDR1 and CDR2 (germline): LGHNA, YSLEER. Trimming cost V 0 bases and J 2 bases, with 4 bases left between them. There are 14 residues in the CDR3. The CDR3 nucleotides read TGCGCCAGCAGCCAAGATAGTACTAATGAAAAACTGTTTTTT. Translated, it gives CASSQDSTNEKLFF.

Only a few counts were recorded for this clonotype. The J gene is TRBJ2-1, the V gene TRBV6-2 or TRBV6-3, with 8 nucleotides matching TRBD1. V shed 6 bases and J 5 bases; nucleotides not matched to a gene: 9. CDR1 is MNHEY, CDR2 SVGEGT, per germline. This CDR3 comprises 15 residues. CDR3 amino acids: CASSSDRARDNEQFF. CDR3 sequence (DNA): TGTGCCAGCAGCTCGGACAGGGCTAGAGACAATGAGCAGTTCTTC.

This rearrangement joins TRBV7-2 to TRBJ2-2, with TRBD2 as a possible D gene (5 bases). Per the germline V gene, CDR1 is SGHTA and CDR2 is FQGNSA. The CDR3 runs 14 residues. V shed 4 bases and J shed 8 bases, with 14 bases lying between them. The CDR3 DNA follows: TGTGCCAGCAGCTCTGGCGGGCTTAAGGGGGAGCTGTTTTTT. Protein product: CASSSGGLKGELFF.

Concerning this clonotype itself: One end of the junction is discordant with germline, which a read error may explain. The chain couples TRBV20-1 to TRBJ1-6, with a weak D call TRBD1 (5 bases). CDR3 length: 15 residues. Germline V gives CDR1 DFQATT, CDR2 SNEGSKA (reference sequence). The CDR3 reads CSARTRGEYNSPLHF. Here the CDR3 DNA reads TGCAGTGCTAGAACTCGGGGGGAATATAATTCGCCCCTCCACTTT.

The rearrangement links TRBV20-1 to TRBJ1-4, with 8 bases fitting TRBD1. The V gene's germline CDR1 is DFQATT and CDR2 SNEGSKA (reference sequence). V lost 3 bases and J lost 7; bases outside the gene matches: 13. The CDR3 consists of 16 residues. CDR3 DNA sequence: TGCAGTGCTAGGCGGACAGGGAATTGGCGAAGTGAAAAACTGTTTTTT. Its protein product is CSARRTGNWRSEKLFF.

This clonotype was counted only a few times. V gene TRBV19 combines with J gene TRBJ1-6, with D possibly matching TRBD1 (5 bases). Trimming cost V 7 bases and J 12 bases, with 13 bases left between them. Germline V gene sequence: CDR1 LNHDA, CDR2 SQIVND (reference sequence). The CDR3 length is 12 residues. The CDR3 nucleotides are TGTGCCAGTACCCAGGAGGGGTTACCCCTCCACTTT. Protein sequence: CASTQEGLPLHF.

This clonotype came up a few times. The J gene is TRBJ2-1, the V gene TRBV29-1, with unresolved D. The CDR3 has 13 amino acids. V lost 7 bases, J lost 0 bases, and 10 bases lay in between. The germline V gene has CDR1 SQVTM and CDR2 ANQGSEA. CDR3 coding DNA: TGCAGCGCTCTGATAAGCTCCTACAATGAGCAGTTCTTC. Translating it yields CSALISSYNEQFF.